Each of the 28 T cell receptor beta chains below was sequenced from the same sample in a study of blood T cell repertoires in COVID-19. Measured with immunoSEQ multiplex PCR; TCRdb has only the in-frame clones, and not every one. The sample has hundreds of thousands of clones, more than 70% seen once. The sequenced sample consisted of peripheral blood. The origin of the receptors is a woman aged 60 to 75 with COVID-19, enrolled during active disease.

V usage is TRBV19 and J usage is TRBJ1-4, with D unclear. Trimming stripped 6 bases from V and 5 bases from J, with 19 bases between. The CDR3 runs to 16 residues. Germline V gene lookup returns CDR1 LNHDA and CDR2 SQIVND (reference sequence). For the CDR3, the DNA is TGTGCCAGTAGCCGACGGGGAGGACGGATAAATGAAAAACTGTTTTTT. Its protein product is CASSRRGGRINEKLFF.

The table lists this clone with a few counts. Other DNA sequences in this sample translate to the same CDR3. This chain joins TRBV5-4 and TRBJ1-2, with a tentative D call TRBD1 (5 bases). Trimming took 3 bases from V and 3 from J, leaving 6 bases between them. Germline V CDR1 and CDR2: SGHNT, YYREEE (reference sequence). The CDR3 runs 12 residues. The CDR3 sequence: CASSSRDYGYTF. In DNA, the CDR3 is TGTGCCAGCAGCTCCAGGGACTATGGCTACACCTTC. The whole variable domain, remainder taken from reference TRBV5-4 and TRBJ1-2, is ETGVTQSPTHLIKTRGQQVTLRCSSQSGHNTVSWYQQALGQGPQFIFQYYREEENGRGNFPPRFSGLQFPNYSSELNVNALELDDSALYLCASSSRDYGYTFGSGTRLTVV.

This chain joins TRBV28 and TRBJ1-5; D perhaps matches TRBD1 (6 bases). Trimming took 7 bases from V and 3 from J, leaving 13 bases between them. CDR1 and CDR2 (germline): MDHEN, SYDVKM. The CDR3 covers 14 residues. Here the CDR3 reads CASIGQGYNQPQHF. The DNA of the CDR3 is TGTGCCAGCATAGGGCAGGGGTACAATCAGCCCCAGCATTTT. Full variable domain (remainder filled in from reference TRBV28 and TRBJ1-5): DVKVTQSSRYLVKRTGEKVFLECVQDMDHENMFWYRQDPGLGLRLIYFSYDVKMKEKGDIPEGYSVSREKKERFSLILESASTNQTSMYLCASIGQGYNQPQHFGDGTRLSIL.

The chain has TRBV6-2 or TRBV6-3 and TRBJ2-1; the match to TRBD2 covers 9 bases. J was trimmed by 4 bases and V by 5 bases; bases with no gene match: 9. Germline loops: CDR1 MNHEY, CDR2 SVGEGT. The CDR3 extends over 16 amino acids. Written as DNA, the CDR3 is TGTGCCAGCAGTCTACTAGCGGGCCGTACTTACAATGAGCAGTTCTTC. Translating gives CASSLLAGRTYNEQFF.

This sequence joins TRBV6-6 and TRBJ2-7, with 9 nucleotides matching TRBD1. The CDR3 loop spans 14 amino acids. CDR1 MNHNY and CDR2 SVGAGI come from the germline V gene (reference sequence). Losses at the gene ends were 4 bases for V and 2 bases for J; bases not matched to a gene: 3. The DNA for the CDR3 is TGTGCCAGCAGTTCGAACAGGGGGCCCTACGAGCAGTACTTC. As protein: CASSSNRGPYEQYF.

On this clone: At the DNA level, this CDR3 is encoded by other sequences in the same sample as well. The rearrangement uses TRBV5-5 and TRBJ2-1; 8 bases are a match to TRBD1. Per the germline V gene, CDR1 is SGHKS and CDR2 is YYEKEE (reference sequence). With V trimmed by 0 bases and J by 1 base, 0 bases remained unmatched. The CDR3 has 15 residues. The CDR3 sequence: CASSLGTGSYNEQFF. The CDR3 bases are TGTGCCAGCAGCTTGGGGACAGGGTCCTACAATGAGCAGTTCTTC.

The V gene is TRBV19, the J gene TRBJ2-3, with TRBD2 identical over 10 bases. Germline V gene lookup returns CDR1 LNHDA and CDR2 SQIVND (reference sequence). The CDR3 consists of 15 residues. The J segment lost 9 bases and the V segment lost 6 bases, leaving 12 bases of the junction unmatched. The CDR3, as DNA: TGTGCCAGTAGCTCGAAGAGCGGGGGGGCAGTGACGCAGTATTTT. Translation: CASSSKSGGAVTQYF.

The V and J genes are TRBV28 and TRBJ1-2, with 7 bases fitting TRBD1. CDR1 is MDHEN and CDR2 is SYDVKM in the germline V gene. The CDR3 totals 14 residues. J lost 3 bases, V lost 4 bases, and 5 bases had no gene match. The CDR3 region is CASSSGTADYGYTF. For the CDR3, the DNA is TGTGCCAGCAGTTCCGGGACAGCAGACTATGGCTACACCTTC.

The chain combines TRBV6-5 with TRBJ2-7, with TRBD1 matching over 8 bases. The V gene's germline CDR1 is MNHEY and CDR2 SVGAGI. This CDR3 comprises 14 residues. Unmatched junction bases numbered 8, after V lost 8 bases and J lost 2 bases. The CDR3 loop is CASRPGGSPYEQYF. The DNA for the CDR3 is TGTGCCAGCCGCCCAGGGGGCAGCCCCTACGAGCAGTACTTC.

The rearrangement uses TRBV7-8 and TRBJ1-3, with unresolved D. In germline, CDR1 is SGHVS, CDR2 FQNEAQ. Between the trimmed V and J ends, which lost 3 bases and 0 bases, there was a span of 6 bases. The CDR3 length is 14 residues. Written as DNA, the CDR3 is TGTGCCAGCAGCTTCGCGGACTCTGGAAACACCATATATTTT. Protein product: CASSFADSGNTIYF.

This chain connects TRBV6-5 to TRBJ1-5; 7 nucleotides align to TRBD1. V dropped 6 bases and J dropped 6; count of bases not matched to a gene: 8. This CDR3 is built from 14 residues. Germline V gives CDR1 MNHEY, CDR2 SVGAGI. CDR3 loop: CASSGHRGGQPQHF. Written as DNA, the CDR3 is TGTGCCAGCAGCGGGCACAGGGGCGGTCAGCCCCAGCATTTT.

The chain links TRBV5-5 to TRBJ1-4; TRBD1 might be the D (6 bases). Trimming took 0 bases from V and 5 from J, leaving 11 bases between them. The CDR3 sequence is 15 residues long. CDR1 and CDR2 from the germline V gene are SGHKS and YYEKEE (reference sequence). Here the CDR3 reads CASSLGGHSNEKLFF. In DNA form, the CDR3 reads TGTGCCAGCAGCTTGGGGGGACACAGCAATGAAAAACTGTTTTTT. The full variable domain, in which reference TRBV5-5 and TRBJ1-4 provide the parts outside the CDR3, is DAGVTQSPTHLIKTRGQQVTLRCSPISGHKSVSWYQQVLGQGPQFIFQYYEKEERGRGNFPDRFSARQFPNYSSELNVNALLLGDSALYLCASSLGGHSNEKLFFGSGTQLSVL.

The gene calls are TRBV24-1 and TRBJ2-2; TRBD2 matches 9 bases. V trimming: 7 bases; J trimming: 4 bases; junction bases outside the gene matches: 6. CDR1 is KGHDR, CDR2 SFDVKD, per germline. CDR3 length: 15 residues. In nucleotides, the CDR3 is TGTGCCACCAGATCAGGCGGGGGGGCCACCGGGGAGCTGTTTTTT. It is translated as CATRSGGGATGELFF.

This clone was seen only a few times. The chain is built from TRBV3-1 (or the pseudogene TRBV3-2) and TRBJ2-2, with 14 positions matching TRBD2. V lost 7 bases and J lost 9; bases outside the gene matches: 4. This CDR3 is 14 amino acids long. Germline values: CDR1 LGHDT, CDR2 YNNKEL (reference sequence). CDR3 sequence (DNA): TGTGCCAGCATGAGGACTAGCGGGGGGAGGGAGCTGTTTTTT. Amino acids: CASMRTSGGRELFF.

V and J are TRBV18 and TRBJ1-1, with 9 bases that match TRBD1. The CDR3 sequence is 15 residues long. J gave up 5 bases and V 3 bases, and 7 bases lay outside the gene matches. Looked up from germline, CDR1 is KGHSH and CDR2 is LQKENI. Here the CDR3 reads CASSPLSGQGTEAFF. CDR3 DNA sequence: TGTGCCAGCTCACCTCTTTCGGGACAGGGTACTGAAGCTTTCTTT. The complete variable domain, with remaining parts taken from reference TRBV18 and TRBJ1-1, reads NAGVMQNPRHLVRRRGQEARLRCSPMKGHSHVYWYRQLPEEGLKFMVYLQKENIIDESGMPKERFSAEFPKEGPSILRIQQVVRGDSAAYFCASSPLSGQGTEAFFGQGTRLTVV.

This chain connects TRBV4-2 to TRBJ2-7; TRBD1 matches at 8 bases. The trim removed 3 bases at V and 3 bases at J, leaving 7 bases unmatched. The CDR3 totals 15 residues. Germline V gene data show CDR1 as LGHNA and CDR2 as YNFKEQ. The CDR3 region is CASSQGLTGDYEQYF. CDR3 coding DNA: TGTGCCAGCAGCCAGGGCCTGACAGGGGACTACGAGCAGTACTTC.

The chain recombines TRBV28 with TRBJ1-1; no definite D call. Germline CDR1 reads MDHEN; CDR2 reads SYDVKM. The CDR3 loop spans 12 amino acids. V lost 2 bases, J lost 11 bases, and 12 bases lay in between. CDR3 DNA sequence: TGTGCCAGCAGTTTACAATCCTCGAGTGCTTTCTTT. It translates to CASSLQSSSAFF.

The rearrangement uses TRBV11-3 and TRBJ2-3, with 7 positions matching TRBD2. J was trimmed by 2 bases and V by 4 bases; bases with no gene match: 3. The CDR3 runs to 14 residues. Germline V CDR1 and CDR2: SGHNT, YENEEA. The CDR3 nucleotides read TGTGCCAGCAGCTCGGGGGGAACCACAGATACGCAGTATTTT. It codes for CASSSGGTTDTQYF. The whole variable domain, filled in from reference TRBV11-3 and TRBJ2-3, reads EAGVVQSPRYKIIEKKQPVAFWCNPISGHNTLYWYLQNLGQGPELLIRYENEEAVDDSQLPKDRFSAERLKGVDSTLKIQPAELGDSAVYLCASSSGGTTDTQYFGPGTRLTVL.

This rearrangement joins TRBV2 to TRBJ2-4, with a tentative D call TRBD1 (6 bases). V was cut by 10 bases and J by 2 bases, with 15 bases left in between. This CDR3 has 14 residues. Germline loops: CDR1 SNHLY, CDR2 FYNNEI. The CDR3 DNA is TGTGCCATCACCGGAGGACAGTCCAAAAACATTCAGTACTTC. This translates into CAITGGQSKNIQYF.

The genes are TRBV28 and TRBJ1-1; D call uncertain. This CDR3 contains 14 residues. From germline, CDR1 is MDHEN and CDR2 SYDVKM. The V and J ends lost 6 bases and 2 bases respectively, with 13 bases between them. The CDR3 DNA is TGTGCCAGCAGCATCAGCGGCGGAAACACTGAAGCTTTCTTT. Its translation is CASSISGGNTEAFF.

This chain links TRBV2 with TRBJ2-2, with D maybe TRBD2 (5 bases). Germline V gene lookup returns CDR1 SNHLY and CDR2 FYNNEI. V was clipped by 3 bases and J by 6 bases, with 17 bases between them. This CDR3 spans 16 amino acids. DNA for the CDR3: TGTGCCAGCAGTGAGCGGGCGGAAGTTGGCGCCGGGGAGCTGTTTTTT. Protein sequence: CASSERAEVGAGELFF.

This chain links TRBV6-5 with TRBJ2-5, with D uncertain. The CDR3 covers 13 residues. Per the germline V gene, CDR1 is MNHEY and CDR2 is SVGAGI. The V and J ends lost 6 bases and 3 bases respectively, with 11 bases between them. CDR3 protein: CASRSFTEETQYF. For the CDR3, the DNA is TGTGCCAGCAGATCCTTCACGGAAGAGACCCAGTACTTC.

V usage is TRBV6-1 and J usage is TRBJ1-4, with TRBD1 matching 9 bases. Germline CDR1 is MNHNS and CDR2 is SASEGT. The CDR3 covers 17 residues. The J segment lost 8 bases and the V segment lost 3 bases, leaving 13 bases of the junction unmatched. The DNA for the CDR3 is TGTGCCAGCAGTGAGAGGGGGACAGGGTCTTTGGGCGAAAAACTGTTTTTT. Translating it yields CASSERGTGSLGEKLFF.

This chain links TRBV7-8 with TRBJ1-5; 7 bases line up with TRBD1. The CDR3 consists of 15 residues. The trim removed 5 bases at V and 3 bases at J, leaving 7 bases unmatched. Germline V CDR1 and CDR2: SGHVS, FQNEAQ. CDR3: CASSLRTGPNQPQHF. The CDR3 bases are TGTGCCAGCAGCCTTCGGACAGGCCCCAATCAGCCCCAGCATTTT.

The chain has TRBV18 and TRBJ1-6, with D uncertain. Deletions cut 6 bases from V and 2 bases from J, with 17 bases between. CDR1 KGHSH and CDR2 LQKENI come from the germline V gene. The CDR3 covers 17 residues. CDR3 protein: CASSTRPREPYNSPLHF. The CDR3 nucleotides are TGTGCCAGCTCTACCAGGCCCCGAGAGCCCTATAATTCACCCCTCCACTTT.

The V and J genes are TRBV4-2 and TRBJ2-1, with 11 bases identical to TRBD2. V trimming: 0 bases; J trimming: 4 bases; junction bases outside the gene matches: 5. CDR1 and CDR2 (germline): LGHNA, YNFKEQ. The length of the CDR3 is 17 residues. The CDR3 reads CASSQDKVAGGYNEQFF. CDR3 nucleotide sequence: TGTGCCAGCAGCCAAGATAAGGTAGCGGGGGGGTACAATGAGCAGTTCTTC.

This clone was counted a few times. The V and J genes are TRBV5-5 and TRBJ2-2; 7 bases agree with TRBD1. Looked up from germline, CDR1 is SGHKS and CDR2 is YYEKEE (reference sequence). The V and J ends lost 4 bases and 4 bases, in that order; junction bases with no gene match: 10. CDR3 size: 16 residues. CDR3 bases: TGTGCCAGCAGCCCCCAGGGACAGACTTTCACCGGGGAGCTGTTTTTT. Its protein product is CASSPQGQTFTGELFF.

This clone occurred a few times. The genes are TRBV7-2 and TRBJ1-2; TRBD1 matches 7 bases. The germline V gene has CDR1 SGHTA and CDR2 FQGNSA. V lost 5 bases to trimming and J lost 8 bases; unmatched junction nucleotides: 11. The CDR3 covers 14 residues. In nucleotides, the CDR3 is TGTGCCAGCAGCCGTAGGACAGGCCTCCGAGGCTACACCTTC. Amino acid sequence: CASSRRTGLRGYTF.